This TCR beta chain was observed in a study of response to subunit inactivated influenza vaccine. Study conclusions and caveats: Few additional T cells are recruited per seasonal influenza vaccination, authors suggested.

As regards this clonotype: Its target is not known.

This CDR3 has 16 amino acids. Germline V lookup: CDR1 LGHNA, CDR2 YSLEER. The V and J ends lost 1 base and 3 bases respectively, with 12 bases between them. TCRdb used MiXCR to reprocess the RT-PCR reads, holding one entry per CDR3 protein. The sample includes about 780,000 distinct CDR3 sequences, less than 20% of them seen just once. The source of this sequence is a man aged 45 to 65 who received an inactivated influenza vaccine. The sample consisted of PBMCs from blood, taken roughly 5 days after vaccination. This chain connects TRBV4-3 to TRBJ2-2; TRBD1 is a possible D gene (7 bases). In nucleotides, the CDR3 is TGCGCCAGCAGCCAAGGGCAGGGGGAGGACACCGGGGAGCTGTTTTTT. It codes for CASSQGQGEDTGELFF.